This TCR beta chain was sequenced during a study of blood T cell repertoires in COVID-19. Study at large: The United States, Italy and Spain supplied acute and convalescent COVID-19 samples. In each case, the material was cDNA or gDNA derived from T cells, B-cell-depleted T cells, or PBMCs.

In the authors' methods: The authors estimated nucleated cell counts from reference gene primer amplification. Profiling relied on immunoSEQ multiplex PCR, and the TCRdb table lists in-frame clones only, not all of them. V and J calls and clone size follow that table, whereas D and trimming were derived from the DNA. Here the sample spans about 200,000 clones, roughly 88% being singletons. Seattle researchers signed up patients amid active infection and tracked them longitudinally. The sequencing sample was made of peripheral blood. This clonotype was sampled from a man between 45 and 60 years old with COVID-19, enrolled during active disease.

The CDR3 loop is CASSLGGATDTQYF. CDR3 DNA sequence: TGTGCCAGCAGCTTAGGGGGCGCCACAGATACGCAGTATTTT. The rearrangement joins TRBV7-2 to TRBJ2-3; perhaps TRBD1 as D (5 bases). The CDR3 runs to 14 residues. Per the germline V gene, CDR1 is SGHTA and CDR2 is FQGNSA. The ends were cut back, 1 base at V and 2 bases at J, with 7 bases in the middle.